This T cell receptor beta chain was profiled in a study of T cell responses to AZD1222 COVID-19 vaccine. Data came from immunoSEQ multiplex PCR; TCRdb stores just in-frame clones and leaves some out. Of over 150,000 clones listed, roughly 87% are singletons. Between the trimmed V and J ends, which lost 5 bases and 8 bases, there was a span of 22 bases. The germline CDR1 and CDR2 sequences are SEHNR and FQNEAQ (reference sequence). The CDR3 runs 16 residues. V is TRBV7-9 and J is TRBJ2-1, with a tentative D call TRBD2 (5 bases). The clonotype originates from an adult who received the AZD1222 COVID-19 vaccine. The material sequenced was peripheral blood, taken 28 days after the second AZD1222 dose. The CDR3 nucleotides are TGTGCCAGCAGCCCCAGCAAGTACACGGCGCGGGATGAGCAGTTCTTC. Translated: CASSPSKYTARDEQFF.